This TCR beta chain comes out of a study of blood T cell repertoires in COVID-19. Across the study: PBMCs, B-cell-depleted T cells, or T cells provided the cDNA or gDNA that made up the material.

Repertoires were generated with immunoSEQ multiplex PCR, while TCRdb's copy carries only in-frame clones and drops some. Of 400,000 or so clones listed, 80% to 90% are singletons. Participants came from 20 to 25 US areas, aged about 18 to 89 years. Donors of Cohort 3 who recovered were those that had two negative PCRs, clearance, or symptom resolution. This TCR came from a man aged 25-45 years who had recovered from COVID-19. Sequences were obtained from PBMCs or T cells enriched from blood (not recorded which).

The CDR3 nucleotides read TGTGCCAGTAGGATACAGGGGATGAATAACTATGGCTACACCTTC. It yields the protein CASRIQGMNNYGYTF. The chain joins TRBV19 to TRBJ1-2; the match to TRBD1 covers 7 bases. Per germline, CDR1 LNHDA and CDR2 SQIVND (reference sequence). The CDR3 runs 15 residues. Trimming removed 6 bases from V and 1 base from J; junction bases left unmatched: 8.